The text below deals with one TCR beta chain. The sample comes from a study of blood T cell repertoires in COVID-19. The assay was immunoSEQ multiplex PCR, and TCRdb's table has in-frame clones only and misses some. Of fewer than 150,000 clones listed, over 70% were seen once; the top ten hold roughly 1.5%. This CDR3 has 13 amino acids. V was clipped by 6 bases and J by 0 bases; unmatched bases: 3. Germline V gene data show CDR1 as SQVTM and CDR2 as ANQGSEA. Sample: peripheral blood. The gene calls are TRBV29-1 and TRBJ2-7, with 9 bases that match TRBD1. The sequence was collected from a man aged 45-65 years with acute or convalescent COVID-19. CDR3 loop: CSVSQGASYEQYF. For the CDR3, the DNA is TGCAGCGTATCACAGGGGGCCTCCTACGAGCAGTACTTC.